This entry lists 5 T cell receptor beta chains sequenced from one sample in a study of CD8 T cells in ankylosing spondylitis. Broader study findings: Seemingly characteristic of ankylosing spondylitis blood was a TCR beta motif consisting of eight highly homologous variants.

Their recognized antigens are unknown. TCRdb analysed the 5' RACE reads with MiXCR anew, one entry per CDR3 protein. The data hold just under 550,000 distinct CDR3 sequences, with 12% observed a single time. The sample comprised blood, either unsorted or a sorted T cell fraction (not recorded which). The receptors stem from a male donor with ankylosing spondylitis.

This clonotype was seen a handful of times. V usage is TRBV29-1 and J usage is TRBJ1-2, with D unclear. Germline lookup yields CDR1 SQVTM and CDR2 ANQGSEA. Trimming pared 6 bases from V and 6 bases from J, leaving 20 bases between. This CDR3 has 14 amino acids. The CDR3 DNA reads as TGCAGCGTAGCTCGTGTGGCGAGGCTCAATGGCTACACCTTC. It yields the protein CSVARVARLNGYTF.

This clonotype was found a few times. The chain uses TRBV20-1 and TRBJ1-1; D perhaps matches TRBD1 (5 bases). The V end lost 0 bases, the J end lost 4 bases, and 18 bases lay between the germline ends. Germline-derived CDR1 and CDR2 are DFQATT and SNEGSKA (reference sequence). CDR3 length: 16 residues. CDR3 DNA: TGCAGTGCTAGAGATGGGGCACGGGGAAGGGGCACTGAAGCTTTCTTT. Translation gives CSARDGARGRGTEAFF.

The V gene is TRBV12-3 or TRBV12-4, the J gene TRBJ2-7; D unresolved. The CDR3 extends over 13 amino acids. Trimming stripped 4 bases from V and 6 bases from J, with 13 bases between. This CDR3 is CASSSHGLGEQYV. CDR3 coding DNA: TGTGCCAGCAGTTCCCACGGGTTAGGCGAGCAGTACGTC.

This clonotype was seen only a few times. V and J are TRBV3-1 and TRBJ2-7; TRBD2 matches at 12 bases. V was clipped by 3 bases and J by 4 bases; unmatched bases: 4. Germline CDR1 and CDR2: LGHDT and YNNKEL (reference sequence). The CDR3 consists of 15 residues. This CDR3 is CASSQLAGGHYEQYF. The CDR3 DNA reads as TGTGCCAGCAGCCAGCTAGCGGGGGGGCATTACGAGCAGTACTTC.

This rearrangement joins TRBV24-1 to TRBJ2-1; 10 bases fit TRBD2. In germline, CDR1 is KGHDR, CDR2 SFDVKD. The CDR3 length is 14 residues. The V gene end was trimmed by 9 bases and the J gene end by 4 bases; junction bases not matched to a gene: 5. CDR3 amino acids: CATGGTSAYNEQFF. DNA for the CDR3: TGTGCCACCGGTGGGACTAGCGCATACAATGAGCAGTTCTTC.